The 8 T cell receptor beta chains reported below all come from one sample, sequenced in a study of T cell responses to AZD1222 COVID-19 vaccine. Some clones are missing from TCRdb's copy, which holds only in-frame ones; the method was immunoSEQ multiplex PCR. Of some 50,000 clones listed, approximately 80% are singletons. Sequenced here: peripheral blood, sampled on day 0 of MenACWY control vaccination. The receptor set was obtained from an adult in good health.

The CDR3 bases are TGTGCCAGCAGTAATGCGGATGGGGGGTATGGCTACACCTTC. Translating it yields CASSNADGGYGYTF. The chain has TRBV6-5 and TRBJ1-2; the D gene is possibly TRBD1 (5 bases). Trimming took off 5 bases at V and 5 bases at J, with 15 bases between the two ends. In germline, CDR1 is MNHEY, CDR2 SVGAGI. This CDR3 has 14 amino acids.

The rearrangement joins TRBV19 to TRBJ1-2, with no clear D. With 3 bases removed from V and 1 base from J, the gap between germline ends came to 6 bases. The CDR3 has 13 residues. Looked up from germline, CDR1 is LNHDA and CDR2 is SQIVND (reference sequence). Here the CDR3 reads CASSMASNYGYTF. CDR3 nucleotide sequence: TGTGCCAGTAGTATGGCCAGTAACTATGGCTACACCTTC.

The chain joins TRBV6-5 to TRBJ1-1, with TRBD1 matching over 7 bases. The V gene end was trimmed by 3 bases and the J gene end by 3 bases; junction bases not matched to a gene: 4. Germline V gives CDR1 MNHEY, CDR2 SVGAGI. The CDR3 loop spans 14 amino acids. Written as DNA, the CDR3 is TGTGCCAGCAGTTATTACAGGGGAGACACTGAAGCTTTCTTT. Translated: CASSYYRGDTEAFF.

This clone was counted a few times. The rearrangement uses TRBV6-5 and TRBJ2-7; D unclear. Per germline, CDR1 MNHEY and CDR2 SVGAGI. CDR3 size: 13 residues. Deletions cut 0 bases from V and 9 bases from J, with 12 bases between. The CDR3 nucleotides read TGTGCCAGCAGTTACTCATTGGTTGGCGGGCAGTACGTC. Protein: CASSYSLVGGQYV.

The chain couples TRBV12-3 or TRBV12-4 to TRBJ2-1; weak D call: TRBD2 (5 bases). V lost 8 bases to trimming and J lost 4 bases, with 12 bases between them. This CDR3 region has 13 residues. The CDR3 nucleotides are TGTGCCAGCGCTTCGGAGCGGTACAATGAGCAGTTCTTC. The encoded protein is CASASERYNEQFF.

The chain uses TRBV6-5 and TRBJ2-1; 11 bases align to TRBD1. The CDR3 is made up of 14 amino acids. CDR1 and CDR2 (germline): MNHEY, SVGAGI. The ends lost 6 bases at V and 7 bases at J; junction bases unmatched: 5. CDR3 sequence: CASRTDRGPNEQFF. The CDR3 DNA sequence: TGTGCCAGCAGGACGGACAGGGGGCCAAATGAGCAGTTCTTC.

CDR3: CASSYLGTGEQYV. The CDR3 DNA reads as TGTGCCAGCAGTTACCTTGGGACAGGCGAGCAGTACGTC. The J gene is TRBJ2-7, the V gene TRBV6-2 or TRBV6-3; 8 bases are a match to TRBD1. CDR3 length equals 13 residues. Germline trimming cut 2 bases from V and 6 bases from J; bases unmatched to any gene: 3. The germline V gene has CDR1 MNHEY and CDR2 SVGEGT.

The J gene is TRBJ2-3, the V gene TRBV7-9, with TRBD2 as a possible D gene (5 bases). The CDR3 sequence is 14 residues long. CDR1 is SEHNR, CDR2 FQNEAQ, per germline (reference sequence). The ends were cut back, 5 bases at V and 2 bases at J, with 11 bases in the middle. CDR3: CASSPSGATDTQYF. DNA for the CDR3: TGTGCCAGCAGCCCCAGCGGAGCCACAGATACGCAGTATTTT.